This T cell receptor beta chain originates from a study of blood T cells in healthy people across ages. Next came a second PCR, run for about 6 to 12 cycles, which used a sample-barcoded 5' primer along with a J-beta primer mix. A template-switch adaptor containing 12 random nucleotides labeled each cDNA molecule. All samples yielded 3 million or more CDR3-containing paired-end reads. Using its own MiXCR run on the 5' RACE reads, TCRdb lists one record per CDR3 protein. This table holds 550,000 to 650,000 distinct CDR3 sequences, 25% to 35% found once. This CDR3 contains 16 residues. V was shortened by 2 bases and J by 6 bases, with 18 bases between the two germline ends. Germline assignment: CDR1 SGHRS and CDR2 YFSETQ. This clonotype was picked up a small number of times. Antigen: not known. Study-level points and caveats: Both naive CD4+ cell counts and diversity were greater in long-lived donors than in aged donors.

The sample was also reused in another study, on T cells of mothers and their children. From that study: The study obtained over 8 million TCR beta CDR3 reads per mother and some 3 million per child.

The TCR comes from a boy aged 2 to 9 in good health. The rearrangement joins TRBV5-1 to TRBJ1-5; possible D gene TRBD1, 6 bases. The sample consisted of blood. The CDR3 region has the DNA TGCGCCAGCAGCTTAGGGGGTGATAGGCAGGGTCAGCCCCAGCATTTT. Its protein product is CASSLGGDRQGQPQHF.